This paragraph reports one TCR beta chain. From germline, CDR1 is MNHEY and CDR2 SVGAGI. The CDR3 loop spans 15 amino acids. J gave up 1 base and V 6 bases, and 5 bases lay outside the gene matches. The data were obtained in a study of CD8 T cells in Susac syndrome. Reverse transcription of about 0.45 to 1 ug RNA used random hexamers. The amplification used immunoSEQ multiplex PCR on TCR beta CDR3; it spanned 54 Vbeta and 13 Jbeta. MiXCR, applied by TCRdb to the immunoSEQ multiplex PCR reads, yields one record per CDR3 protein. Of some 400,000 distinct CDR3 sequences listed, approximately 85% were seen once; the top ten hold about 0.12%.

The origin of this receptor is a human donor with multiple sclerosis. The sequenced sample consisted of CD8+ T cells from PBMCs. The chain combines TRBV6-5 with TRBJ2-7; 11 bases map to TRBD1. For the CDR3, the DNA is TGTGCCAGCAGCTGGGACAGGGGGGAATCCTACGAGCAGTACTTC. This gives the protein CASSWDRGESYEQYF.